These 29 T cell receptor beta chains were sequenced from one sample in a study of cytomegalovirus exposure and HLA in healthy donors. Primers included in the PCR were 60 Vbeta and 13 Jbeta primers. This table comes from immunoSEQ multiplex PCR, and its TCRdb copy is limited to in-frame clones, with some not included. The data hold about 130,000 clones, with around 78% observed a single time. The sequencing sample was made of PBMCs. These receptors originate from a middle-aged man in good health and CMV-seronegative.

V gene TRBV11-2 combines with J gene TRBJ2-1, with 9 bases matching TRBD1. V lost 3 bases and J lost 8; bases outside the gene matches: 8. This CDR3 spans 15 amino acids. The germline CDR1 and CDR2 sequences are SGHAT and FQNNGV. Here the CDR3 DNA reads TGTGCCAGCAGCTTGGGACAGGGAGATTGGGATGAGCAGTTCTTC. It is translated as CASSLGQGDWDEQFF.

The chain employs TRBV19 and TRBJ1-5, with a possible D match to TRBD1 (5 bases). Germline values: CDR1 LNHDA, CDR2 SQIVND (reference sequence). Trimming took 3 bases from V and 1 from J, leaving 16 bases between them. There are 17 residues in the CDR3. The CDR3 loop reads CASSIRNFRGSNQPQHF. CDR3 DNA sequence: TGTGCCAGTAGTATCAGAAATTTCCGGGGGAGCAATCAGCCCCAGCATTTT.

This clone was found a few times. V and J are TRBV11-2 and TRBJ1-6, with D possibly TRBD1 on 5 matching bases. The germline CDR1 and CDR2 sequences are SGHAT and FQNNGV. Deletions cut 10 bases from V and 5 bases from J, with 9 bases between. This CDR3 comprises 12 residues. The CDR3 spells CAIDRDNSPLHF. The DNA for the CDR3 is TGTGCCATCGACAGAGATAATTCACCCCTCCACTTT.

The rearrangement uses TRBV7-2 and TRBJ2-5, with a tentative D call TRBD1 (5 bases). V lost 4 bases and J 5 bases, leaving 11 bases between the germline ends. The germline V gene encodes CDR1 SGHTA and CDR2 FQGNSA. This CDR3 spans 13 amino acids. CDR3 sequence (DNA): TGTGCCAGCAGCTCGACAGTGGGGGAGACCCAGTACTTC. This encodes CASSSTVGETQYF. Full variable domain (missing parts from reference TRBV7-2 and TRBJ2-5): GAGVSQSPSNKVTEKGKDVELRCDPISGHTALYWYRQSLGQGLEFLIYFQGNSAPDKSGLPSDRFSAERTGGSVSTLTIQRTQQEDSAVYLCASSSTVGETQYFGPGTRLLVL.

The chain employs TRBV5-1 and TRBJ1-6; tentatively, D is TRBD1 (6 bases). V was pared by 0 bases and J by 8 bases, with 9 bases between. The CDR3 length is 14 residues. Germline loops: CDR1 SGHRS, CDR2 YFSETQ. The CDR3 DNA follows: TGCGCCAGCAGCTTGGGGTCAGGGGATTCACCCCTCCACTTT. Its translation is CASSLGSGDSPLHF.

The CDR3 protein is CASGGGSYEQYF. The CDR3 coding sequence is TGTGCCAGCGGGGGGGGGTCGTACGAGCAGTACTTC. This chain uses TRBV7-9 with TRBJ2-7; 7 bases fit TRBD2. The V and J ends lost 8 bases and 4 bases, in that order; junction bases with no gene match: 5. CDR1 SEHNR and CDR2 FQNEAQ come from the germline V gene (reference sequence). The CDR3 runs 12 residues.

Concerning this clone: Sequence at one end of the junction differs from germline and may be a read error. The chain links TRBV2 to TRBJ2-7, with 10 bases fitting TRBD2. Looked up from germline, CDR1 is SNHLY and CDR2 is FYNNEI. There are 13 residues in the CDR3. The CDR3 sequence is CASMRESGGAPDF. DNA for the CDR3: TGTGCCAGCATGAGAGAGAGCGGGGGGGCTCCGGACTTC. The variable domain in full, with the rest retrieved from reference TRBV2 and TRBJ2-7, is EPEVTQTPSHQVTQMGQEVILRCVPISNHLYFYWYRQILGQKVEFLVSFYNNEISEKSEIFDDQFSVERPDGSNFTLKIRSTKLEDSAMYFCASMRESGGAPDFGPGTRLTVT.

This sequence joins TRBV9 and TRBJ2-1; 9 bases are shared with TRBD1. The CDR3 totals 17 residues. The V gene's germline CDR1 is SGDLS and CDR2 YYNGEE. V trimming: 2 bases; J trimming: 4 bases; junction bases outside the gene matches: 10. The CDR3: CASSVYLTGQGYNEQFF. In nucleotides, the CDR3 is TGTGCCAGCAGCGTCTACCTAACGGGACAGGGATACAATGAGCAGTTCTTC. Variable domain in full (rest from reference TRBV9 and TRBJ2-1): DSGVTQTPKHLITATGQRVTLRCSPRSGDLSVYWYQQSLDQGLQFLIQYYNGEERAKGNILERFSAQQFPDLHSELNLSSLELGDSALYFCASSVYLTGQGYNEQFFGPGTRLTVL.

This clone has only one observation. In nucleotides, the CDR3 is TGTGCCTCAGGGGAAGAGCAGTACTTC. Encoded protein: CASGEEQYF. The genes are TRBV3-1 (or the pseudogene TRBV3-2) and TRBJ2-7, with a possible D match to TRBD1 (6 bases). The CDR3 runs 9 residues. Deletions cut 11 bases from V and 7 bases from J, with 9 bases between. Germline loops: CDR1 LGHDT, CDR2 YNNKEL (reference sequence).

This clone was counted between two and nine times. The CDR3 DNA sequence: TGCGCCAACCCAGCGGGGATGAACACCGGGGAGCTGTTTTTT. Amino acid sequence: CANPAGMNTGELFF. The V call is TRBV4-3, the J call TRBJ2-2, with TRBD2 identical over 7 bases. This CDR3 comprises 14 residues. J gave up 1 base and V 10 bases, and 6 bases lay outside the gene matches. In germline, CDR1 is LGHNA, CDR2 YSLEER.

This clone was seen a single time. V is TRBV7-9 and J is TRBJ2-5; D gene uncertain. CDR1 is SEHNR, CDR2 FQNEAQ, per germline (reference sequence). Trimming shortened V by 2 bases and J by 5 bases, and 12 bases separated the two germline ends. CDR3 length: 14 residues. CDR3 residues: CASSLLSIRETQYF. In DNA form, the CDR3 reads TGTGCCAGCAGCTTACTGAGCATCAGGGAGACCCAGTACTTC.

The genes are TRBV28 and TRBJ1-5; tentative D call: TRBD1 (5 bases). The CDR3 contains 13 residues. V dropped 5 bases and J dropped 3 bases, with 8 bases sitting between them. Germline CDR1 and CDR2: MDHEN and SYDVKM. DNA for the CDR3: TGTGCCAGCAGTGGAGGGGACAATCAGCCCCAGCATTTT. Translating gives CASSGGDNQPQHF.

V gene TRBV28 combines with J gene TRBJ1-5; 7 bases agree with TRBD1. The V gene's germline CDR1 is MDHEN and CDR2 SYDVKM. The CDR3 contains 14 residues. With V trimmed by 6 bases and J by 3 bases, 5 bases remained unmatched. As DNA, the CDR3 is TGTGCCAGCAGCACTACAGGGGTCAATCAGCCCCAGCATTTT. Translated: CASSTTGVNQPQHF.

The chain recombines TRBV4-3 with TRBJ1-1; D is unclear. The length of the CDR3 is 15 residues. Germline V gene data show CDR1 as LGHNA and CDR2 as YSLEER. Deletions cut 0 bases from V and 4 bases from J, with 12 bases between. The CDR3 nucleotides read TGCGCCAGCAGCCAAGATCGGCGAGGGAGCACTGAAGCTTTCTTT. Amino acids: CASSQDRRGSTEAFF.

This clone appeared a few times. The rearrangement links TRBV4-3 to TRBJ1-4, with TRBD1 matching over 9 bases. The J segment lost 4 bases and the V segment lost 0 bases, leaving 12 bases of the junction unmatched. The CDR3 sequence is 19 residues long. Germline lookup yields CDR1 LGHNA and CDR2 YSLEER. The CDR3 bases are TGCGCCAGCAGCCAAGAAAAGGAGGGACAGGGCCTACTTAATGAAAAACTGTTTTTT. It encodes CASSQEKEGQGLLNEKLFF.

The chain employs TRBV11-1 and TRBJ2-5; no firm D call. The CDR3 runs to 13 residues. In germline, CDR1 is SGHAT, CDR2 FQDESV (reference sequence). The V end lost 8 bases, the J end lost 9 bases, and 19 bases lay between the germline ends. CDR3 loop: CASGPDTGRAQYF. CDR3 DNA sequence: TGTGCCAGCGGTCCAGACACCGGCCGCGCCCAGTACTTC.

This clone was found once. The CDR3 nucleotides read TGTGCCAGCAGCAATCAGGGGAGAGGCGATACGCAGTATTTT. Translating it yields CASSNQGRGDTQYF. The V and J genes are TRBV5-4 and TRBJ2-3; possibly TRBD1 for D (6 bases). In germline, CDR1 is SGHNT, CDR2 YYREEE (reference sequence). The germline V and J ends were trimmed by 4 bases and 6 bases, with 15 bases remaining between them. The CDR3 covers 14 residues.

The rearrangement links TRBV18 to TRBJ1-3; D might be TRBD1 (5 bases). Per the germline V gene, CDR1 is KGHSH and CDR2 is LQKENI. The CDR3 length is 16 residues. Between the trimmed V and J ends, which lost 4 bases and 0 bases, there was a span of 13 bases. CDR3 sequence: CASSLLQVFSGNTIYF. CDR3 in DNA: TGTGCCAGCTCACTCCTACAGGTCTTCTCTGGAAACACCATATATTTT.

The genes are TRBV9 and TRBJ2-1; tentatively, D is TRBD2 (6 bases). Trimming left V 0 bases short and J 7 bases short, with 11 bases between. Germline V CDR1 and CDR2: SGDLS, YYNGEE. The CDR3 extends over 14 amino acids. In nucleotides, the CDR3 is TGTGCCAGCAGCGTAGGGGCTAGCGAGAATGAGCAGTTCTTC. Encoded protein: CASSVGASENEQFF.

In this sample, this clone turned up once. V and J are TRBV7-6 and TRBJ2-1, with D maybe TRBD1 (5 bases). Per germline, CDR1 SGHVS and CDR2 FNYEAQ. This CDR3 is built from 13 residues. Trimming cost V 6 bases and J 5 bases, with 11 bases left between them. The DNA of the CDR3 is TGTGCCAGCAGTCCAGACAGAAACAATGAGCAGTTCTTC. The encoded protein is CASSPDRNNEQFF.

This chain connects TRBV7-9 to TRBJ2-5; a possible D gene is TRBD1 (6 bases). Trimming removed 2 bases from V and 5 bases from J, with 9 bases in between. CDR3 length equals 13 residues. The germline V gene encodes CDR1 SEHNR and CDR2 FQNEAQ (reference sequence). The CDR3 protein is CASSLRGSETQYF. The CDR3 region has the DNA TGTGCCAGCAGCTTAAGGGGGTCCGAGACCCAGTACTTC. The full variable domain, in which reference TRBV7-9 and TRBJ2-5 provide the parts outside the CDR3, is DTGVSQNPRHKITKRGQNVTFRCDPISEHNRLYWYRQTLGQGPEFLTYFQNEAQLEKSRLLSDRFSAERPKGSFSTLEIQRTEQGDSAMYLCASSLRGSETQYFGPGTRLLVL.

There are a few counts of this clone. This chain joins TRBV20-1 and TRBJ2-7; D might be TRBD1 (5 bases). V was cut by 5 bases and J by 4 bases, with 9 bases left in between. This CDR3 has 11 amino acids. Germline assignment: CDR1 DFQATT and CDR2 SNEGSKA (reference sequence). CDR3 sequence reads: CSAQDIYEQYF. CDR3 sequence (DNA): TGCAGTGCTCAGGACATTTACGAGCAGTACTTC.

The chain combines TRBV11-2 with TRBJ1-1; D gene unclear. V lost 5 bases to trimming and J lost 1 base, with 8 bases between them. Germline CDR1 is SGHAT and CDR2 is FQNNGV. The CDR3 loop spans 13 amino acids. As DNA, the CDR3 is TGTGCCAGCAGCCCGCCGGGGAACACTGAAGCTTTCTTT. As protein: CASSPPGNTEAFF.

V gene TRBV11-2 combines with J gene TRBJ2-5, with D possibly being TRBD2 (5 bases). The CDR3 length is 16 residues. V lost 0 bases and J 5 bases, leaving 16 bases between the germline ends. CDR1 and CDR2 (germline): SGHAT, FQNNGV. The CDR3 nucleotides are TGTGCCAGCAGCTTAGATTGGATAGGGAGAGGGGAGACCCAGTACTTC. Translating gives CASSLDWIGRGETQYF. The full variable domain, rest sourced from reference TRBV11-2 and TRBJ2-5, is EAGVAQSPRYKIIEKRQSVAFWCNPISGHATLYWYQQILGQGPKLLIQFQNNGVVDDSQLPKDRFSAERLKGVDSTLKIQPAKLEDSAVYLCASSLDWIGRGETQYFGPGTRLLVL.

The rearrangement links TRBV14 to TRBJ2-2; D is possibly TRBD1 (6 bases). The CDR3 extends over 13 amino acids. Germline CDR1 is SGHDN and CDR2 is FVKESK. Trimming shortened V by 3 bases and J by 6 bases, and 8 bases separated the two germline ends. Here the CDR3 DNA reads TGTGCCAGCAGCCAGTACAGGGCCGGGGAGCTGTTTTTT. This gives the protein CASSQYRAGELFF.

J is TRBJ2-1 and V is TRBV7-9, with 7 nucleotides matching TRBD1. Germline CDR1 and CDR2: SEHNR and FQNEAQ (reference sequence). This CDR3 is 15 amino acids long. V lost 1 base to trimming and J lost 5 bases; unmatched junction nucleotides: 5. CDR3 amino acids: CASSLEGTANNEQFF. The CDR3 DNA reads as TGTGCCAGCAGCTTAGAAGGGACAGCGAACAATGAGCAGTTCTTC. The whole variable domain, filled in from reference TRBV7-9 and TRBJ2-1, reads DTGVSQNPRHKITKRGQNVTFRCDPISEHNRLYWYRQTLGQGPEFLTYFQNEAQLEKSRLLSDRFSAERPKGSFSTLEIQRTEQGDSAMYLCASSLEGTANNEQFFGPGTRLTVL.

This sequence joins TRBV19 and TRBJ2-1; 11 nucleotides match TRBD1. The CDR3 covers 14 residues. Trimming cost V 6 bases and J 8 bases; bases outside gene matches: 6. Germline assignment: CDR1 LNHDA and CDR2 SQIVND (reference sequence). DNA of the CDR3: TGTGCCAGTAGCCGGGACAGGGGGGAGGATGAGCAGTTCTTC. Its translation is CASSRDRGEDEQFF.

CDR3 amino acids: CASSDSGAKPDTQYF. The CDR3 DNA reads as TGTGCCAGCAGTGACTCTGGGGCTAAACCAGATACGCAGTATTTT. V is TRBV6-4 and J is TRBJ2-3; maybe TRBD1 (5 bases). The CDR3 consists of 15 residues. V was clipped by 0 bases and J by 4 bases, with 11 bases between them. CDR1 is MRHNA and CDR2 is SNTAGT in the germline V gene.

The gene calls are TRBV18 and TRBJ1-6, with 8 bases identical to TRBD1. The CDR3 extends over 14 amino acids. The germline gives CDR1 KGHSH, CDR2 LQKENI. J lost 8 bases, V lost 3 bases, and 3 bases had no gene match. The CDR3 protein is CASSPDRDHSPLHF. The CDR3, as DNA: TGTGCCAGCTCACCGGACAGGGACCATTCACCCCTCCACTTT. The full variable domain, its missing parts supplied by reference TRBV18 and TRBJ1-6, is NAGVMQNPRHLVRRRGQEARLRCSPMKGHSHVYWYRQLPEEGLKFMVYLQKENIIDESGMPKERFSAEFPKEGPSILRIQQVVRGDSAAYFCASSPDRDHSPLHFGNGTRLTVT.